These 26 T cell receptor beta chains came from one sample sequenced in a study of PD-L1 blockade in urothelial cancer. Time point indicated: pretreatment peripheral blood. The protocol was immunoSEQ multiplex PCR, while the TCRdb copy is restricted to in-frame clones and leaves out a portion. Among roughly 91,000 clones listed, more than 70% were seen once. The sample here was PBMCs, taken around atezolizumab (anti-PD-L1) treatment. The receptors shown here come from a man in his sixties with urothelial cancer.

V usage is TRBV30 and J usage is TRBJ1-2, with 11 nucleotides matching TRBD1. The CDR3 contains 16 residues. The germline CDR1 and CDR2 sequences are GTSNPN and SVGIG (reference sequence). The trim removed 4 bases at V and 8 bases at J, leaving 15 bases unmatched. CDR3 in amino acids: CAWNPGQGVRSNGYTF. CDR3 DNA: TGTGCCTGGAACCCGGGACAGGGGGTGCGGAGTAACGGCTACACCTTC.

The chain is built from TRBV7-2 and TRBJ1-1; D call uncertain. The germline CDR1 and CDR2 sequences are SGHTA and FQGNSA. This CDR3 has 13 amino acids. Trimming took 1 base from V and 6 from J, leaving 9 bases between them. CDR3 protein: CASSLGAAPEAFF. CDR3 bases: TGTGCCAGCAGCTTAGGGGCAGCACCTGAAGCTTTCTTT.

The CDR3 region has the DNA TGTGCCAGCAGCCTCGCTAGCCACGAGCAGTACTTC. It specifies CASSLASHEQYF. The chain carries TRBV13 and TRBJ2-7, with TRBD2 as a possible D gene (5 bases). Trimming stripped 5 bases from V and 5 bases from J, with 10 bases between. Germline V gene data show CDR1 as PRHDT and CDR2 as FYEKMQ (reference sequence). The CDR3 totals 12 residues.

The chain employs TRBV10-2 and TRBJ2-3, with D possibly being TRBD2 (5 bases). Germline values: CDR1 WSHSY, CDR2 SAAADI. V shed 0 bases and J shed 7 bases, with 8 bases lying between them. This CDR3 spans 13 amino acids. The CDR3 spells CASSESGAYTQYF. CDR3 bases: TGCGCCAGCAGTGAGTCGGGAGCCTATACGCAGTATTTT.

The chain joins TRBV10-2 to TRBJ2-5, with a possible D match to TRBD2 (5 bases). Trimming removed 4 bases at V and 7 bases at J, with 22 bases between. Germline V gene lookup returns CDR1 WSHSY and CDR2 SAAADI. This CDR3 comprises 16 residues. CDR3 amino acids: CASSGADFLEALTQYF. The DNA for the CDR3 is TGCGCCAGCAGTGGAGCGGATTTTTTGGAAGCATTGACCCAGTACTTC.

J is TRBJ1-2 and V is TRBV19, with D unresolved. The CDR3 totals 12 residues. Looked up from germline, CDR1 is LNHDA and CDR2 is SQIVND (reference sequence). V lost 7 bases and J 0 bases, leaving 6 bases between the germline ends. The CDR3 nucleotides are TGTGCCAGTATGAGGACTAACTATGGCTACACCTTC. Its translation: CASMRTNYGYTF.

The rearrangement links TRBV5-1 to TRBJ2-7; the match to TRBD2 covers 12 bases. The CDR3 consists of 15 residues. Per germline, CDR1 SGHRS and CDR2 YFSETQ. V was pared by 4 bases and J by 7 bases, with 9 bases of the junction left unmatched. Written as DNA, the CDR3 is TGCGCCAGCAGCGTGACTAGCGGGGGACCCGGGGAGCAGTACTTC. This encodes CASSVTSGGPGEQYF.

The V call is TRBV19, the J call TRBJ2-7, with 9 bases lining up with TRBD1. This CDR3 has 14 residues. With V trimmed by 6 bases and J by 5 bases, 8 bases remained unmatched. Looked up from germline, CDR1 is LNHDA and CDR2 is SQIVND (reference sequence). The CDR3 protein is CASSYGTGSHEQYF. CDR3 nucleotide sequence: TGTGCCAGTAGCTACGGGACAGGGTCCCACGAGCAGTACTTC.

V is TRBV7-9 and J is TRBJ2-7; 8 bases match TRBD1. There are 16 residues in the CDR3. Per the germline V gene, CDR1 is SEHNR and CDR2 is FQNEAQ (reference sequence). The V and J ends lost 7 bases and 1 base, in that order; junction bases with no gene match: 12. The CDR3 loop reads CASTIIPGQVSYEQYF. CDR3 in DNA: TGTGCCAGCACCATCATCCCGGGACAGGTGTCCTACGAGCAGTACTTC.

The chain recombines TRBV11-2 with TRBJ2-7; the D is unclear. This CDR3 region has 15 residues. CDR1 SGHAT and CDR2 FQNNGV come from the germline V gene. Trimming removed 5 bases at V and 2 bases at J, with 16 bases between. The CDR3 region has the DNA TGTGCCAGCAGCATTACTCAGGATGTAACCTACGAGCAGTACTTC. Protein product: CASSITQDVTYEQYF.

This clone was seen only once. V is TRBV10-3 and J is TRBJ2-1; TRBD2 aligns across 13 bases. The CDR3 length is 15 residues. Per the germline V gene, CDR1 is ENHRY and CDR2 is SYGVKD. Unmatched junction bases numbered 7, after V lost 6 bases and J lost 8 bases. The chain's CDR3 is CAIRGTSGMGDEQFF. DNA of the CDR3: TGTGCCATCAGGGGGACTAGCGGGATGGGCGATGAGCAGTTCTTC.

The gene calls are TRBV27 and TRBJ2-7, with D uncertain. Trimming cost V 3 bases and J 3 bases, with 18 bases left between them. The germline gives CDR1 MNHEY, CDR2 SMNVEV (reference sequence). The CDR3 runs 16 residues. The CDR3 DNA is TGTGCCAGCAGTTTTAGAGCCGGGTCCTTCAACTACGAGCAGTACTTC. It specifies CASSFRAGSFNYEQYF.

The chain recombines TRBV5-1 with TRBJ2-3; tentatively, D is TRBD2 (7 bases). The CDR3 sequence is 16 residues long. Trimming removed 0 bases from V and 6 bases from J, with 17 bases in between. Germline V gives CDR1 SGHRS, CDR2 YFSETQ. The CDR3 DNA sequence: TGCGCCAGCAGCTTGGATGAGGGGGGGCCAGCGGATACGCAGTATTTT. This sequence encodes CASSLDEGGPADTQYF.

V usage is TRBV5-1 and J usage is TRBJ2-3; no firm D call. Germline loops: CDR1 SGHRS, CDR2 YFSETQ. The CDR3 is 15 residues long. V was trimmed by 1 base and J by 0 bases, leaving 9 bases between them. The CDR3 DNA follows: TGCGCCAGCAGCTTGCCGACAACTAGCACAGATACGCAGTATTTT. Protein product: CASSLPTTSTDTQYF. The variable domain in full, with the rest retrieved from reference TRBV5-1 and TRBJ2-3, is KAGVTQTPRYLIKTRGQQVTLSCSPISGHRSVSWYQQTPGQGLQFLFEYFSETQRNKGNFPGRFSGRQFSNSRSEMNVSTLELGDSALYLCASSLPTTSTDTQYFGPGTRLTVL.

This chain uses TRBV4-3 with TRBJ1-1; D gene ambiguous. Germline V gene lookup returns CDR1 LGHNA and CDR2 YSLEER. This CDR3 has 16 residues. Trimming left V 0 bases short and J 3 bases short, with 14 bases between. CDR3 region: CASSQDKGWGDTEAFF. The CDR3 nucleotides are TGCGCCAGCAGCCAAGATAAAGGGTGGGGAGACACTGAAGCTTTCTTT.

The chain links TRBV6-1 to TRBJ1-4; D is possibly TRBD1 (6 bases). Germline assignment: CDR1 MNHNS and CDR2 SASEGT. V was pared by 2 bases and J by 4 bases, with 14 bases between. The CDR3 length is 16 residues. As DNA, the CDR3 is TGTGCCAGCAGTGAAACAGGGTCAACTCGTAATGAAAAACTGTTTTTT. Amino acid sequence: CASSETGSTRNEKLFF.

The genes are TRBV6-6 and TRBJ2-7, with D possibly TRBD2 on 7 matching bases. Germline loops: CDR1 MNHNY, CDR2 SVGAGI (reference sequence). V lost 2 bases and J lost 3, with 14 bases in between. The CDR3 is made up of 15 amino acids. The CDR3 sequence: CASSYRGGGGYEQYF. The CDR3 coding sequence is TGTGCCAGCAGTTACAGGGGAGGGGGGGGCTACGAGCAGTACTTC.

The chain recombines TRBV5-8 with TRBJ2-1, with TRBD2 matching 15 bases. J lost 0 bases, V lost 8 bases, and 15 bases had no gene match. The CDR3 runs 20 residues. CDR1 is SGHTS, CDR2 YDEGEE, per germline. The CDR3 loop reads CASRQTGTSGGPSSYNEQFF. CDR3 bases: TGTGCCAGTCGCCAAACCGGGACTAGCGGGGGGCCGAGCTCCTACAATGAGCAGTTCTTC.

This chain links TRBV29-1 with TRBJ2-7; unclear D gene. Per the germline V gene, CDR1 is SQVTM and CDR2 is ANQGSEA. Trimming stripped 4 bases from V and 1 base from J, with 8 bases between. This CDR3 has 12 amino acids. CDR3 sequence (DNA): TGCAGCGTTGGATCCGGGTCCTACGAGCAGTACTTC. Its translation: CSVGSGSYEQYF.

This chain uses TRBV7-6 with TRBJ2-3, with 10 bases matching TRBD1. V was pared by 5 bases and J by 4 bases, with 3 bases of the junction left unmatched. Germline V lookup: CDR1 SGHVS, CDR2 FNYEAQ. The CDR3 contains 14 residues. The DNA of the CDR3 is TGTGCCAGCAGCGTCGGGACAGGGGCAGATACGCAGTATTTT. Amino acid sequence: CASSVGTGADTQYF.

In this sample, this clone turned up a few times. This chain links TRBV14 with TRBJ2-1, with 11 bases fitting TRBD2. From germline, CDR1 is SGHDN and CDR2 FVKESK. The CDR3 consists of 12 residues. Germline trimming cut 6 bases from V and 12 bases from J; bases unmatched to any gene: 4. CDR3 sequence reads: CASSPTSGVQFF. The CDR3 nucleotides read TGTGCCAGCAGTCCGACTAGCGGGGTGCAGTTCTTC. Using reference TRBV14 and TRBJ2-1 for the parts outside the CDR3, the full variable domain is EAGVTQFPSHSVIEKGQTVTLRCDPISGHDNLYWYRRVMGKEIKFLLHFVKESKQDESGMPNNRFLAERTGGTYSTLKVQPAELEDSGVYFCASSPTSGVQFFGPGTRLTVL.

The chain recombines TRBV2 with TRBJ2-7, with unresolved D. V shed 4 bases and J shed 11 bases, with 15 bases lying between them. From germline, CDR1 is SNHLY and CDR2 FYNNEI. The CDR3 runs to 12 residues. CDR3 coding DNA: TGTGCCAGCAGTGTCGGCTCCTCTAGTAAGTACTTC. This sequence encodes CASSVGSSSKYF.

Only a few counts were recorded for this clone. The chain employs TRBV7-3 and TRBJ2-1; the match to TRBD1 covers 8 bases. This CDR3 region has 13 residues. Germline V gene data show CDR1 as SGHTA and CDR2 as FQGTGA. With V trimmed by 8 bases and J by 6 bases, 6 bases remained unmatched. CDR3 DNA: TGTGCCAGCGGCATGACAGGGGCCAATGAGCAGTTCTTC. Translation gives CASGMTGANEQFF.

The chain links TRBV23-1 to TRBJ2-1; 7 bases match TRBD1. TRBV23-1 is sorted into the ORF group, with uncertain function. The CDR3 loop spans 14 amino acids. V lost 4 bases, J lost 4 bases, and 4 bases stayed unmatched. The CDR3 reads CASSPGTAYNEQFF. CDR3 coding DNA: TGCGCCAGCAGTCCCGGGACAGCGTACAATGAGCAGTTCTTC.

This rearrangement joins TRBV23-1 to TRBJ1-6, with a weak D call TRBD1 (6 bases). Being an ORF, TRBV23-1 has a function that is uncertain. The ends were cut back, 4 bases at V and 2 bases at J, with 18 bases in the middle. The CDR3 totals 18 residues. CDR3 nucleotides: TGCGCCAGCAGTCCTAGGACAGTCCTCAAACCCTATAATTCACCCCTCCACTTT. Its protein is CASSPRTVLKPYNSPLHF.

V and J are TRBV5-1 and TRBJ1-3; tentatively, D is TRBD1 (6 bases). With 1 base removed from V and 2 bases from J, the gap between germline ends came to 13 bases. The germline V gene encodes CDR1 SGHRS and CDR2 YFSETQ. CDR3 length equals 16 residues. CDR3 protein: CASSLLGHQPGNTIYF. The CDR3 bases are TGCGCCAGCAGCTTGCTGGGACATCAACCTGGAAACACCATATATTTT.